The T cell receptor (beta chain) under discussion was sequenced for a study of blood T cell repertoires in COVID-19. Study-level background: Researchers got acute and convalescent COVID-19 samples from the United States, Italy and Spain.

This CDR3 contains 15 residues. V was cut by 0 bases and J by 2 bases, with 11 bases left in between. Germline CDR1 MGHRA, CDR2 YSYEKL. The method was immunoSEQ multiplex PCR; TCRdb's version includes in-frame clones alone and lacks a portion of them. The data show 150,000 to 200,000 clones, with 80% seen just once and around 15% held by the top ten. This chain links TRBV4-1 with TRBJ2-7; D not certain. The specimen was PBMCs or T cells enriched from blood (not recorded which). This receptor was taken from a man aged 55 to 70 who had been exposed to COVID-19. CDR3 residues: CASSQERASTYEQYF. The CDR3 DNA sequence: TGCGCCAGCAGCCAAGAACGAGCCTCCACCTACGAGCAGTACTTC.